One T cell receptor beta chain is described in this entry. What it recognizes is unknown. Germline and junction disagree at one end, which may indicate a read error. The data derive from a study of tumor-infiltrating lymphocytes in primary liver carcinoma. Turning to the study itself: The patient population consisted of men and women between 30 and 69 years of age. Overall study findings and caveats: Less overlap was seen in tumor-adjacent and tumor-blood pairs than in tumor region pairs.

The CDR3 has 13 amino acids. Unsorted bulk tissue (20-30 mg) underwent RNA and DNA co-extraction. Each participant had primary liver carcinoma, and surgical resection was the treatment. Viable tumor cell content exceeded 75% in every tumor sample. TCR beta cDNA came from roughly 450 ng total RNA, primed with a constant-region primer. Library construction for TCR beta comprised three nested multiplex PCR rounds performed with slightly modified ARM-PCR. For approximately 9 cycles apiece, the opening two PCR rounds ran with TRBV1-TRBV30 forward primers and a C-beta reverse primer. TCRdb reanalysed the multiplex PCR reads using MiXCR and keeps one entry per CDR3 protein. The sample yields 100,000 to 150,000 distinct CDR3 sequences, 55% to 75% seen once.

V is TRBV12-3 or TRBV12-4 and J is TRBJ2-4, with TRBD2 as a possible D gene (5 bases). The sequenced sample consisted of liver tumor tissue from sampling region 3. As to subset: tumor region T3, left-lateral pole. This TCR came from an older woman with primary liver carcinoma and hepatitis B virus infection. As DNA, the CDR3 is TGTGCCAGCAGCCGAGGGAGTGCAAACACTCAGTACTTC. Translated: CASSRGSANTQYF.